Each of the 16 T cell receptor beta chains below was sequenced from the same sample in a study of T cell changes during pregnancy in multiple sclerosis (dated by TCRdb to the late 2010s). Library method: the immunoSEQ multiplex PCR assay. Here the immuneACCESS table is served through TCRdb, limited to in-frame sequences with V and J called. Missing clones are a known gap in these copies; in checked studies unresolved V genes cover under half, and the rest lacks a known reason. This sample holds some 28,000 clones; 75% to 90% were observed only once. The ten largest clones represent about 3.3% of the sample. Sequenced here: CD4+ T cells from peripheral blood mononuclear cells, sampled in the first trimester of pregnancy. The source is a female donor in good health, enrolled as a control in a pregnancy study.

The genes are TRBV29-1 and TRBJ2-1; D is unclear. The germline V gene has CDR1 SQVTM and CDR2 ANQGSEA. CDR3 length: 12 amino acids. The V end was cut by 3 bases, the J end by 6 bases, with 9 bases between. The CDR3 nucleotides read TGCAGCGTTGATCGGAGTCGCAATGAGCAGTTCTTC. It translates to CSVDRSRNEQFF.

The chain recombines TRBV5-1 with TRBJ1-1; 9 bases line up with TRBD1. V shed 6 bases, J shed 4 bases, and the junction held 7 bases outside the gene matches. In germline, CDR1 is SGHRS, CDR2 YFSETQ. The CDR3 runs 14 residues. The CDR3 here is CASTTGQGRTEAFF. CDR3 bases: TGCGCCAGCACCACGGGACAGGGTCGCACTGAAGCTTTCTTT.

The sample holds one count of this clone. The chain uses TRBV2 and TRBJ1-5, with D unresolved. CDR3 length equals 15 residues. The germline gives CDR1 SNHLY, CDR2 FYNNEI. Trimming removed 1 base from V and 6 bases from J, with 13 bases in between. CDR3 nucleotides: TGTGCCAGCAGTGAAGGACCCGTCGGGATTCAGCCCCAGCATTTT. Translating it yields CASSEGPVGIQPQHF.

The chain is built from TRBV4-1 and TRBJ2-5; D uncertain. The CDR3 sequence is 16 residues long. With 1 base removed from V and 0 bases from J, the gap between germline ends came to 12 bases. CDR1 MGHRA and CDR2 YSYEKL come from the germline V gene. The CDR3: CASSQVWPPYQETQYF. Written as DNA, the CDR3 is TGCGCCAGCAGCCAAGTGTGGCCCCCGTACCAAGAGACCCAGTACTTC.

V and J are TRBV27 and TRBJ2-7; the D gene is possibly TRBD2 (5 bases). Trimming removed 5 bases at V and 0 bases at J, with 14 bases between. This CDR3 has 15 amino acids. CDR1 MNHEY and CDR2 SMNVEV come from the germline V gene (reference sequence). The CDR3 DNA sequence: TGTGCCAGCAGTGGCGGGTCCTTGAGCTCCTACGAGCAGTACTTC. Translating gives CASSGGSLSSYEQYF.

The chain recombines TRBV2 with TRBJ2-3; 9 bases fit TRBD2. CDR1 and CDR2 (germline): SNHLY, FYNNEI. This CDR3 has 16 residues. The ends lost 6 bases at V and 9 bases at J; junction bases unmatched: 16. DNA for the CDR3: TGTGCCAGCAGCGATATGCAGCGGGGGGCCCCGATAACGCAGTATTTT. It translates to CASSDMQRGAPITQYF. Complete variable domain (other parts from reference TRBV2 and TRBJ2-3): EPEVTQTPSHQVTQMGQEVILRCVPISNHLYFYWYRQILGQKVEFLVSFYNNEISEKSEIFDDQFSVERPDGSNFTLKIRSTKLEDSAMYFCASSDMQRGAPITQYFGPGTRLTVL.

The V call is TRBV7-2, the J call TRBJ1-5; TRBD1 agrees at 9 bases. V dropped 3 bases and J dropped 6; count of bases not matched to a gene: 6. Looked up from germline, CDR1 is SGHTA and CDR2 is FQGNSA. This CDR3 has 15 residues. The CDR3 coding sequence is TGTGCCAGCAGCTTCGAAGACAGGGGGACTCAGCCCCAGCATTTT. Its protein product is CASSFEDRGTQPQHF.

The genes are TRBV6-5 and TRBJ1-2; 8 nucleotides agree with TRBD1. Germline CDR1 is MNHEY and CDR2 is SVGAGI. This CDR3 region has 12 residues. Losses at the gene ends were 5 bases for V and 9 bases for J; bases not matched to a gene: 5. CDR3 coding DNA: TGTGCCAGCAGTCCCGGACAGGGTCGCTACACCTTC. Translated: CASSPGQGRYTF.

The chain recombines TRBV11-2 with TRBJ1-1; D not resolved. There are 14 residues in the CDR3. Per the germline V gene, CDR1 is SGHAT and CDR2 is FQNNGV. V was clipped by 5 bases and J by 6 bases, with 16 bases between them. In DNA, the CDR3 is TGTGCCAGCAGCCCCCCGTGGCTGCCTGCTGAAGCTTTCTTT. Its translation is CASSPPWLPAEAFF.

This CDR3 is CASRLPGSGELFF. The CDR3 nucleotides read TGTGCCAGCCGTCTGCCTGGGAGCGGGGAGCTGTTTTTT. V and J are TRBV28 and TRBJ2-2; weak D call: TRBD2 (5 bases). V was shortened by 8 bases and J by 7 bases, with 14 bases between the two germline ends. CDR3 length: 13 residues. Per the germline V gene, CDR1 is MDHEN and CDR2 is SYDVKM.

The J gene is TRBJ2-7, the V gene TRBV6-5; D perhaps matches TRBD2 (5 bases). The CDR3 is 11 residues long. From germline, CDR1 is MNHEY and CDR2 SVGAGI. V was shortened by 7 bases and J by 5 bases, with 9 bases between the two germline ends. DNA for the CDR3: TGTGCCAGCATCGACGGGGACGAGCAGTACTTC. Its translation: CASIDGDEQYF.

The J gene is TRBJ2-3, the V gene TRBV19, with a weak D call TRBD1 (5 bases). The CDR3 spans 15 residues. V shed 1 base and J shed 2 bases, with 10 bases lying between them. CDR1 LNHDA and CDR2 SQIVND come from the germline V gene (reference sequence). In nucleotides, the CDR3 is TGTGCCAGTAGTATAGGGACACTATTCACAGATACGCAGTATTTT. This codes for CASSIGTLFTDTQYF.

This clone has just a few counts. The chain recombines TRBV30 with TRBJ1-1, with D maybe TRBD1 (6 bases). The germline V and J ends were trimmed by 0 bases and 10 bases, with 15 bases remaining between them. The CDR3 is made up of 13 amino acids. Germline assignment: CDR1 GTSNPN and CDR2 SVGIG (reference sequence). CDR3 in DNA: TGTGCCTGGAGTGTACAGGGTTATGGGGGAGCTTTCTTT. It specifies CAWSVQGYGGAFF.

The rearrangement links TRBV2 to TRBJ2-7; D is possibly TRBD1 (6 bases). The length of the CDR3 is 13 residues. Trimming cost V 8 bases and J 0 bases, with 11 bases left between them. The germline V gene encodes CDR1 SNHLY and CDR2 FYNNEI. In DNA form, the CDR3 reads TGTGCCAGCCAACCGGACAGCTCCTACGAGCAGTACTTC. As protein: CASQPDSSYEQYF.

The chain has TRBV27 and TRBJ1-1, with no clear D. V lost 5 bases and J lost 0, with 10 bases in between. From germline, CDR1 is MNHEY and CDR2 SMNVEV (reference sequence). The CDR3 length is 14 residues. The CDR3 here is CASSALGVNTEAFF. For the CDR3, the DNA is TGTGCCAGCAGTGCCCTTGGAGTGAACACTGAAGCTTTCTTT.

J is TRBJ2-7 and V is TRBV27; perhaps TRBD1 as D (5 bases). CDR1 is MNHEY and CDR2 is SMNVEV in the germline V gene (reference sequence). The CDR3 loop spans 13 amino acids. The ends were cut back, 2 bases at V and 3 bases at J, with 8 bases in the middle. CDR3 sequence: CASSLEGDYEQYF. CDR3 in DNA: TGTGCCAGCAGTTTAGAAGGGGACTACGAGCAGTACTTC.